Below, 26 T cell receptor beta chains from the same sample are listed, as sequenced in a study of radiotherapy plus CTLA-4 blockade in lung cancer. TCRdb's table, derived via immunoSEQ multiplex PCR, lists solely in-frame clones and lacks some. The sample records some 73,000 clones, roughly 79% being singletons. The material sequenced was peripheral blood, taken from a patient treated with radiotherapy plus ipilimumab. Receptor source: a human donor with non-small cell lung cancer whose response to radiotherapy plus ipilimumab could not be evaluated. Some clones in this sample may be carry-over from other donors' samples.

This clone was recorded at least ten times. The chain recombines TRBV6-5 with TRBJ1-1, with 10 bases identical to TRBD1. Per germline, CDR1 MNHEY and CDR2 SVGAGI. The CDR3 length is 14 residues. V lost 6 bases to trimming and J lost 3 bases; unmatched junction nucleotides: 4. CDR3 sequence: CASSRQGADTEAFF. The CDR3 DNA follows: TGTGCCAGCAGCCGACAGGGGGCTGACACTGAAGCTTTCTTT.

The gene calls are TRBV2 and TRBJ1-2, with 9 bases fitting TRBD1. V shed 4 bases and J 6 bases; nucleotides not matched to a gene: 9. CDR3 length: 15 amino acids. Germline CDR1 is SNHLY and CDR2 is FYNNEI. CDR3 sequence (DNA): TGTGCCAGCAGTGCTTACACAGGGGGCGAGAATGGCTACACCTTC. Residues: CASSAYTGGENGYTF.

This sequence joins TRBV28 and TRBJ1-4; a weak D match, TRBD1 (6 bases). The CDR3 is made up of 15 amino acids. Trimming removed 3 bases at V and 5 bases at J, with 13 bases between. Germline loops: CDR1 MDHEN, CDR2 SYDVKM. The DNA of the CDR3 is TGTGCCAGCAGTTTGCTCGGGACACTCAATGAAAAACTGTTTTTT. This encodes CASSLLGTLNEKLFF.

The J gene is TRBJ1-5, the V gene TRBV19; TRBD1 might be the D (5 bases). V gave up 6 bases and J gave up 2 bases, with 14 bases separating them. The CDR3 is 15 amino acids. The germline gives CDR1 LNHDA, CDR2 SQIVND (reference sequence). CDR3 sequence reads: CASSGGDAGNQPQHF. For the CDR3, the DNA is TGTGCCAGTAGCGGGGGGGATGCAGGCAATCAGCCCCAGCATTTT.

A few counts support this clone. The chain employs TRBV21-1 and TRBJ2-2; the table calls TRBD2, which could not be checked here. TRBV21-1 is labeled a pseudogene. This CDR3 has 20 amino acids. The CDR3 nucleotides are TGTGCCAGCAGCAAAGCGCTTTGGGGTAGCGGGGGGAGGTTCACCGGGGAGCTGTTTTTT. Amino acids: CASSKALWGSGGRFTGELFF.

The chain is built from TRBV6-6 and TRBJ1-1, with D unclear. CDR3 length: 16 amino acids. V was clipped by 2 bases and J by 0 bases, with 13 bases between them. Germline V gene data show CDR1 as MNHNY and CDR2 as SVGAGI (reference sequence). DNA for the CDR3: TGTGCCAGCAGTTACGATACTGATACCTTGAACACTGAAGCTTTCTTT. Its translation: CASSYDTDTLNTEAFF.

This chain joins TRBV16 and TRBJ1-2; D gene uncertain. Per the germline V gene, CDR1 is KGHSY and CDR2 is FQNENV. This CDR3 is built from 15 residues. V was cut by 4 bases and J by 5 bases, with 17 bases left in between. CDR3 nucleotides: TGTGCCAGCAGCCGGCGATCCACCGGAGGGTATGGCTACACCTTC. Translated: CASSRRSTGGYGYTF.

The rearrangement uses TRBV6-5 and TRBJ2-3; unclear D gene. Germline lookup yields CDR1 MNHEY and CDR2 SVGAGI. The CDR3 consists of 16 residues. V was cut by 0 bases and J by 0 bases, with 10 bases left in between. DNA for the CDR3: TGTGCCAGCAGTTACTCGGTAGTGCCGAGCACAGATACGCAGTATTTT. It yields the protein CASSYSVVPSTDTQYF.

CDR3 DNA sequence: TGTGCCAGTAGTATCGGGACTAGCGGGGGCGAGCAGTACTTC. It encodes CASSIGTSGGEQYF. J is TRBJ2-7 and V is TRBV19, with 14 bases identical to TRBD2. V gave up 3 bases and J gave up 6 bases; unmatched junction bases: 1. The CDR3 has 14 residues. In germline, CDR1 is LNHDA, CDR2 SQIVND (reference sequence).

This chain links TRBV7-8 with TRBJ2-7, with D maybe TRBD1 (6 bases). V gave up 6 bases and J gave up 1 base, with 16 bases separating them. Germline-derived CDR1 and CDR2 are SGHVS and FQNEAQ. This CDR3 has 15 residues. The DNA of the CDR3 is TGTGCCAGCAGGCGTCCAGGGGTAGATTCCTACGAGCAGTACTTC. Its translation: CASRRPGVDSYEQYF.

The chain employs TRBV6-5 and TRBJ1-4, with a tentative D call TRBD1 (6 bases). Germline V lookup: CDR1 MNHEY, CDR2 SVGAGI. Trimming removed 2 bases at V and 11 bases at J, with 12 bases between. The CDR3 is 13 residues long. The CDR3 DNA is TGTGCCAGCAGTTACCCGAAGGGGGGGAAACTGTTTTTT. Amino acid sequence: CASSYPKGGKLFF.

This clone was counted only a few times. The chain is built from TRBV1 and TRBJ2-7; the table names TRBD2, a call not compared with the DNA. TRBV1 represents a pseudogene. The CDR3 has 16 amino acids. The chain's CDR3 is CTSSQESGREIYEQYF. The CDR3, as DNA: TGCACCAGCAGCCAAGAATCCGGACGGGAGATCTACGAGCAGTACTTC.

This clone was detected ten times or more. The chain joins TRBV19 to TRBJ1-2; tentatively, D is TRBD1 (5 bases). Germline V gene data show CDR1 as LNHDA and CDR2 as SQIVND (reference sequence). The CDR3 covers 16 residues. V was shortened by 3 bases and J by 0 bases, with 14 bases between the two germline ends. The CDR3 DNA reads as TGTGCCAGTAGTATGGGCCGGATGGGGCCTAACTATGGCTACACCTTC. Translating it yields CASSMGRMGPNYGYTF.

This clone was seen a few times. V gene TRBV19 combines with J gene TRBJ1-4; 8 nucleotides match TRBD1. The CDR3 contains 19 residues. J gave up 8 bases and V 3 bases, and 20 bases lay outside the gene matches. Germline values: CDR1 LNHDA, CDR2 SQIVND (reference sequence). DNA for the CDR3: TGTGCCAGTAGTATCGCAACCGGGACAGGTCTCTTTCACCGGGAAAAACTGTTTTTT. Protein product: CASSIATGTGLFHREKLFF.

The chain recombines TRBV4-3 with TRBJ2-2; D ambiguous. The CDR3 sequence is 13 residues long. V lost 0 bases and J 4 bases, leaving 3 bases between the germline ends. The germline CDR1 and CDR2 sequences are LGHNA and YSLEER. The CDR3: CASSQDLTGELFF. CDR3 nucleotide sequence: TGCGCCAGCAGCCAAGATCTCACCGGGGAGCTGTTTTTT.

The V call is TRBV5-8, the J call TRBJ2-3; 11 bases agree with TRBD2. CDR1 is SGHTS and CDR2 is YDEGEE in the germline V gene. Trimming removed 3 bases from V and 0 bases from J; junction bases left unmatched: 3. There are 16 residues in the CDR3. In nucleotides, the CDR3 is TGTGCCAGCAGCTGGGGGACTAGCGGTAGCACAGATACGCAGTATTTT. As protein: CASSWGTSGSTDTQYF.

The J gene is TRBJ1-1, the V gene TRBV6-1; D is unclear. This CDR3 has 12 amino acids. In germline, CDR1 is MNHNS, CDR2 SASEGT. CDR3 amino acids: CAHGGRGTEAFF. The CDR3 DNA reads TGTGCTCACGGAGGGCGGGGCACTGAAGCTTTCTTT.

The gene calls are TRBV27 and TRBJ2-3; the match to TRBD2 covers 9 bases. Trimming at V came to 4 bases and at J to 4 bases, leaving 9 bases not matched to a gene. This CDR3 is built from 16 residues. Germline V gene data show CDR1 as MNHEY and CDR2 as SMNVEV (reference sequence). The CDR3 DNA is TGTGCCAGCAGTTCGGCTAGCGGGGTAGGGGCAGATACGCAGTATTTT. Translation gives CASSSASGVGADTQYF.

The J gene is TRBJ1-2, the V gene TRBV15; 7 bases match TRBD1. V was clipped by 0 bases and J by 7 bases; unmatched bases: 11. This CDR3 has 16 residues. The germline CDR1 and CDR2 sequences are LNHNV and YYDKDF (reference sequence). CDR3 sequence: CATSRELQGGASGYTF. CDR3 in DNA: TGTGCCACCAGCAGAGAATTGCAGGGGGGAGCTTCTGGCTACACCTTC. The variable domain in full, with the rest retrieved from reference TRBV15 and TRBJ1-2, is DAMVIQNPRYQVTQFGKPVTLSCSQTLNHNVMYWYQQKSSQAPKLLFHYYDKDFNNEADTPDNFQSRRPNTSFCFLDIRSPGLGDTAMYLCATSRELQGGASGYTFGSGTRLTVV.

This sequence joins TRBV12-5 and TRBJ2-5, with a possible D match to TRBD2 (5 bases). V lost 0 bases and J lost 4, with 12 bases in between. The CDR3 length is 15 residues. CDR1 is LGHNT and CDR2 is FRNRAP in the germline V gene. CDR3 bases: TGTGCTAGTGGTTTGGTACTGGCGGGCGTAGAGACCCAGTACTTC. Translating it yields CASGLVLAGVETQYF. Combining the CDR3 with reference TRBV12-5 and TRBJ2-5 gives the whole variable domain DARVTQTPRHKVTEMGQEVTMRCQPILGHNTVFWYRQTMMQGLELLAYFRNRAPLDDSGMPKDRFSAEMPDATLATLKIQPSEPRDSAVYFCASGLVLAGVETQYFGPGTRLLVL.

As concerns this clone: The junction shows a germline mismatch at one end, possibly a read error. V is TRBV7-9 and J is TRBJ2-5; D not certain. The CDR3 has 13 residues. Germline V gene data show CDR1 as SEHNR and CDR2 as FQNEAQ (reference sequence). The CDR3 nucleotides are TGTGCCGTTGCGCCCGAGCAAGAAGAGGCCCAGTACTTC. This gives the protein CAVAPEQEEAQYF.

V and J are TRBV4-1 and TRBJ1-2; the match to TRBD1 covers 10 bases. CDR1 is MGHRA, CDR2 YSYEKL, per germline. J gave up 2 bases and V 3 bases, and 9 bases lay outside the gene matches. The CDR3 is 17 amino acids. CDR3 region: CASSHAAAGQGNYGYTF. The CDR3 nucleotides are TGCGCCAGCAGCCACGCAGCGGCGGGACAGGGGAACTATGGCTACACCTTC.

V and J are TRBV18 and TRBJ1-2, with 7 nucleotides matching TRBD1. Germline CDR1 and CDR2: KGHSH and LQKENI. This CDR3 spans 15 amino acids. V shed 3 bases, J shed 0 bases, and the junction held 4 bases outside the gene matches. CDR3 nucleotide sequence: TGTGCCAGCTCACCGGACCAGGGGGCTAACTATGGCTACACCTTC. Its protein is CASSPDQGANYGYTF.

The V call is TRBV5-1, the J call TRBJ2-7, with 9 positions matching TRBD1. Trimming cost V 0 bases and J 4 bases; bases outside gene matches: 2. Looked up from germline, CDR1 is SGHRS and CDR2 is YFSETQ. The CDR3 contains 14 residues. The CDR3 loop reads CASSLVDRGYEQYF. CDR3 coding DNA: TGCGCCAGCAGCTTGGTGGACAGGGGTTACGAGCAGTACTTC.

For the CDR3, the DNA is TGTGCCAGTAGTATAAACGGGTTCTATGAGCAGTTCTTC. It encodes CASSINGFYEQFF. V usage is TRBV19 and J usage is TRBJ2-1; D is ambiguous. Per the germline V gene, CDR1 is LNHDA and CDR2 is SQIVND (reference sequence). The V end lost 2 bases, the J end lost 8 bases, and 10 bases lay between the germline ends. The CDR3 contains 13 residues.

The rearrangement links TRBV16 to TRBJ1-5; D gene unclear. Trimming left V 0 bases short and J 5 bases short, with 11 bases between. This CDR3 is built from 15 residues. Germline loops: CDR1 KGHSY, CDR2 FQNENV. DNA for the CDR3: TGTGCCAGCAGCCAATCAATCCGGGAGGATCAGCCCCAGCATTTT. This gives the protein CASSQSIREDQPQHF.